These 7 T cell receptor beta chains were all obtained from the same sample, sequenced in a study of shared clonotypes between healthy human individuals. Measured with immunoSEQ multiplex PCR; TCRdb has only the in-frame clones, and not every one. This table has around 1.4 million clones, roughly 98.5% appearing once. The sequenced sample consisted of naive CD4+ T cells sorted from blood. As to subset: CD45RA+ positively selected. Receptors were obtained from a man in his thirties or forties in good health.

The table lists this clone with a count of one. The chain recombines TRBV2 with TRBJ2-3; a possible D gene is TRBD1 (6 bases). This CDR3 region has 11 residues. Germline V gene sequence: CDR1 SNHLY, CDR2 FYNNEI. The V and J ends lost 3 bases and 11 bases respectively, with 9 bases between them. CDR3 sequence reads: CASSDRGGQYF. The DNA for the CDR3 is TGTGCCAGCAGTGATCGAGGGGGGCAGTATTTT.

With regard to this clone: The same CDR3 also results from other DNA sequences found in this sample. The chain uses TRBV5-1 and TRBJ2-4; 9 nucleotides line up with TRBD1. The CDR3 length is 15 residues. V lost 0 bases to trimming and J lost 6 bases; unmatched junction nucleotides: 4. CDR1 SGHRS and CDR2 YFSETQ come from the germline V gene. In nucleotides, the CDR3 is TGCGCCAGCAGCTTGGAGGGACAGGGTAGAAACATTCAGTACTTC. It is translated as CASSLEGQGRNIQYF.

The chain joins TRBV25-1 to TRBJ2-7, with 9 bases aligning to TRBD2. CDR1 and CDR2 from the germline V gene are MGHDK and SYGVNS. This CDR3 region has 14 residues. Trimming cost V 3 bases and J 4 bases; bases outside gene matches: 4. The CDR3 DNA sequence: TGTGCCAGCAGTGAGCCGGGACTAGCTTACGAGCAGTACTTC. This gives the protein CASSEPGLAYEQYF.

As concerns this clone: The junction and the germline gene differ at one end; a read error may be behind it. The CDR3 region is CASSEAGWTSPDF. The CDR3 region has the DNA TGTGCCAGCAGTGAAGCAGGGTGGACTAGCCCGGACTTC. V and J are TRBV6-1 and TRBJ2-7; 8 bases are shared with TRBD2. The CDR3 has 13 residues. Per the germline V gene, CDR1 is MNHNS and CDR2 is SASEGT.

The DNA for the CDR3 is TGCGCCAGCAGCCTCGGGACTAGCGGGAGAGGTACTTGGAATGAGCAGTTCTTC. Encoded protein: CASSLGTSGRGTWNEQFF. The V gene is TRBV5-1, the J gene TRBJ2-1; 14 nucleotides align to TRBD2. Trimming removed 4 bases from V and 7 bases from J; junction bases left unmatched: 13. The CDR3 sequence is 18 residues long. Germline CDR1 is SGHRS and CDR2 is YFSETQ.

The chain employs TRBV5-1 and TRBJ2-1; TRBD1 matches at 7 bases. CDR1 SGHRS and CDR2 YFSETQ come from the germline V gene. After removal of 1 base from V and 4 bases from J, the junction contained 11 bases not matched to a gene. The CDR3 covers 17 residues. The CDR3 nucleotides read TGCGCCAGCAGCTTGACCCCCACAGGGGCTCGTTACAATGAGCAGTTCTTC. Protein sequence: CASSLTPTGARYNEQFF.

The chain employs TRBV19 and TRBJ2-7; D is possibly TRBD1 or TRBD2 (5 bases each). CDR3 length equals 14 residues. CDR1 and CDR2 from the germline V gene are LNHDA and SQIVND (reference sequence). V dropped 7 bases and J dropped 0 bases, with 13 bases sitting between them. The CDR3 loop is CASTSSGTSYEQYF. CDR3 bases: TGTGCCAGTACCTCCTCCGGGACCTCCTACGAGCAGTACTTC.